A selection of T cell receptor beta chains follows, all from one sample in a study of cytomegalovirus exposure and HLA in healthy donors. Clones were sequenced by immunoSEQ multiplex PCR, and TCRdb holds only the in-frame ones, with some missing. The repertoire holds around 170,000 clones, with 76% as singletons. Material: PBMCs. Source of these receptors: a woman aged 25 to 39 in good health and CMV-seropositive. Each CDR3 is given with its conserved first and last residue. The D gene is left open where the match is weak. The listing skips clone size in some rows; elsewhere it reads once, few, many or a size class.

j_call v_call clone_size d_call cdr3_aa cdr3_nt
TRBJ2-7 TRBV2 . . CASSGDRTYEQYF TGTGCCAGCAGCGGTGACAGGACCTACGAGCAGTACTTC
TRBJ2-3 TRBV5-1 few TRBD2 CASSLGGGAEDTQYF TGCGCCAGCAGCTTGGGCGGGGGGGCCGAAGATACGCAGTATTTT
TRBJ1-5 TRBV7-8 . TRBD1 CASSPRQGHQPQHF TGTGCCAGCAGCCCGAGACAGGGACATCAGCCCCAGCATTTT
TRBJ1-1 TRBV5-5 . TRBD1 CASSRTTGVVMNTEAFF TGTGCCAGCAGCCGAACGACAGGGGTAGTCATGAACACTGAAGCTTTCTTT
TRBJ2-1 TRBV7-2 . TRBD2 CASSLERGRYNEQFF TGTGCCAGCAGCTTAGAGCGGGGCCGGTACAATGAGCAGTTCTTC
TRBJ1-2 TRBV2 . . CASSRDISNYGYTF TGTGCCAGCAGTCGGGACATATCTAACTATGGCTACACCTTC
TRBJ2-7 TRBV18 . TRBD1 CASSPEGGQGAFEQYF TGTGCCAGCTCACCCGAGGGGGGACAGGGGGCGTTCGAGCAGTACTTC
TRBJ1-2 TRBV7-6 . TRBD1 CASSPDRDRGYTF TGTGCCAGCAGCCCGGACAGGGATCGTGGCTACACCTTC
TRBJ2-5 TRBV13 . . CASSLVGGRGSTQEETQYF TGTGCCAGCAGCTTAGTAGGGGGACGGGGTAGCACTCAGGAAGAGACCCAGTACTTC
TRBJ2-2 TRBV4-3 . TRBD1 CASSQDSRGLGELFF TGCGCCAGCAGCCAAGACTCCAGGGGGCTTGGGGAGCTGTTTTTT
TRBJ1-2 TRBV6-1 . TRBD1 CASSSLDRVYGYTF TGTGCCAGCAGCTCATTGGACAGGGTCTATGGCTACACCTTC
TRBJ2-2 TRBV4-3 . TRBD1 CASSHGQGAPTGELFF TGCGCCAGCAGCCATGGACAGGGGGCGCCCACCGGGGAGCTGTTTTTT